A selection of T cell receptor beta chains follows, all from one sample in a study of vaccination and CD4 T cells after COVID-19. Their cognate antigens are unknown. TCRdb used MiXCR to reprocess the PCR reads, holding one entry per CDR3 protein. Of 15,000 to 20,000 distinct CDR3 sequences in the sample, approximately 29% are singletons; the top ten hold roughly a sixth. The sample consisted of cultured CD4+ T cells from blood. The receptors shown here come from a human donor with COVID-19. The CDR3 runs from the conserved cysteine through the conserved F or W. The D gene is left open where the match is weak. Some rows have no size entry. The others give once, few or many, or a class for an expanded clone.

J gene: TRBJ1-2
D gene: .
V gene: TRBV28
clone size: .
CDR3 protein: CASSLSNPGENYGYTF
CDR3 DNA: TGTGCCAGCAGTTTATCCAACCCAGGGGAAAACTATGGCTACACCTTC

J gene: TRBJ2-7
D gene: .
V gene: TRBV6-1
clone size: .
CDR3 protein: CASQRDFTYEQYF
CDR3 DNA: TGTGCCAGCCAGAGGGACTTCACCTACGAGCAGTACTTC

J gene: TRBJ1-1
D gene: TRBD1
V gene: TRBV5-5
clone size: once
CDR3 protein: CASSNRDRGGTEAFF
CDR3 DNA: TGTGCCAGCAGCAACCGGGACAGGGGTGGAACTGAAGCTTTCTTT

J gene: TRBJ2-5
D gene: .
V gene: TRBV10-3
clone size: few
CDR3 protein: CAISADSGFETQYF
CDR3 DNA: TGTGCCATCAGTGCGGACAGCGGTTTTGAGACCCAGTACTTC

J gene: TRBJ1-3
D gene: .
V gene: TRBV6-1
clone size: few
CDR3 protein: CASEGGNTIYF
CDR3 DNA: TGTGCCAGTGAGGGTGGAAACACCATATATTTT

J gene: TRBJ2-5
D gene: .
V gene: TRBV20-1
clone size: few
CDR3 protein: CSVPGGQETQYF
CDR3 DNA: TGCAGTGTTCCAGGGGGGCAAGAGACCCAGTACTTC

J gene: TRBJ1-4
D gene: .
V gene: TRBV11-3
clone size: .
CDR3 protein: CASSFRGPTTNEKLFF
CDR3 DNA: TGTGCCAGCAGCTTCCGAGGGCCTACAACTAATGAAAAACTGTTTTTT

J gene: TRBJ2-3
D gene: TRBD2
V gene: TRBV7-6
clone size: .
CDR3 protein: CASSSSGGTSSTDTQYF
CDR3 DNA: TGTGCCAGCAGCTCGAGCGGGGGGACATCTAGCACAGATACGCAGTATTTT

J gene: TRBJ2-2
D gene: .
V gene: TRBV20-1
clone size: few
CDR3 protein: CSASRGSSGTGELFF
CDR3 DNA: TGCAGTGCGTCTCGGGGGAGCTCGGGGACCGGGGAGCTGTTTTTT

J gene: TRBJ1-1
D gene: .
V gene: TRBV11-2
clone size: .
CDR3 protein: CASSPLGATEAFF
CDR3 DNA: TGTGCCAGCAGCCCCCTCGGGGCGACTGAAGCTTTCTTT

J gene: TRBJ2-5
D gene: .
V gene: TRBV28
clone size: .
CDR3 protein: CASSPSRVETQYF
CDR3 DNA: TGTGCCAGCAGTCCTTCGCGAGTGGAGACCCAGTACTTC

J gene: TRBJ2-7
D gene: .
V gene: TRBV7-8
clone size: .
CDR3 protein: CASTPREGLPSYEQYF
CDR3 DNA: TGTGCCAGCACCCCCCGAGAGGGACTGCCCTCCTACGAGCAGTACTTC

J gene: TRBJ2-3
D gene: TRBD2
V gene: TRBV7-8
clone size: few
CDR3 protein: CASSFIGTSTDTQYF
CDR3 DNA: TGTGCCAGCAGCTTTATTGGGACTAGTACAGATACGCAGTATTTT

J gene: TRBJ2-7
D gene: TRBD1
V gene: TRBV7-9
clone size: .
CDR3 protein: CASSQGQLEQYF
CDR3 DNA: TGTGCCAGCAGCCAGGGACAGCTCGAGCAGTACTTC

J gene: TRBJ2-7
D gene: .
V gene: TRBV27
clone size: .
CDR3 protein: CASKSMTGSYEQYF
CDR3 DNA: TGTGCCAGCAAGTCGATGACAGGATCCTACGAGCAGTACTTC

J gene: TRBJ1-2
D gene: TRBD1
V gene: TRBV30
clone size: .
CDR3 protein: CAWSTRQGSYGYTF
CDR3 DNA: TGTGCCTGGAGTACCCGACAGGGGAGTTATGGCTACACCTTC

J gene: TRBJ2-3
D gene: .
V gene: TRBV6-1
clone size: .
CDR3 protein: CASKGVGDTQYF
CDR3 DNA: TGTGCCAGCAAAGGGGTTGGAGATACGCAGTATTTT

J gene: TRBJ2-2
D gene: TRBD1
V gene: TRBV2
clone size: few
CDR3 protein: CASSRDRPNTGELFF
CDR3 DNA: TGTGCCAGCAGCCGGGACAGGCCGAACACCGGGGAGCTGTTTTTT

J gene: TRBJ2-3
D gene: .
V gene: TRBV2
clone size: .
CDR3 protein: CASSELVTLDTQYF
CDR3 DNA: TGTGCCAGCAGTGAATTGGTGACCCTAGATACGCAGTATTTT

J gene: TRBJ1-5
D gene: TRBD1
V gene: TRBV24-1
clone size: medium-sized
CDR3 protein: CATSTGDQPQHF
CDR3 DNA: TGTGCCACCAGTACAGGGGATCAGCCCCAGCATTTT

J gene: TRBJ2-1
D gene: .
V gene: TRBV7-9
clone size: .
CDR3 protein: CASSLWTEGNEQFF
CDR3 DNA: TGTGCCAGCAGCTTGTGGACAGAAGGCAATGAGCAGTTCTTC

J gene: TRBJ1-1
D gene: .
V gene: TRBV11-2
clone size: .
CDR3 protein: CASSPRGGGPSEAFF
CDR3 DNA: TGTGCCAGCAGCCCCCGAGGGGGGGGGCCCAGTGAAGCTTTCTTT

J gene: TRBJ1-5
D gene: .
V gene: TRBV7-8
clone size: .
CDR3 protein: CASSLETDWRPQHF
CDR3 DNA: TGTGCCAGCAGCTTAGAAACAGATTGGAGGCCCCAGCATTTT

J gene: TRBJ2-3
D gene: .
V gene: TRBV7-2
clone size: .
CDR3 protein: CASSLRGYNTDTQYF
CDR3 DNA: TGTGCCAGCAGCTTAAGAGGGTACAACACAGATACGCAGTATTTT

J gene: TRBJ2-2
D gene: .
V gene: TRBV6-5
clone size: .
CDR3 protein: CASSYQTNTGELFF
CDR3 DNA: TGTGCCAGCAGTTACCAGACGAACACCGGGGAGCTGTTTTTT

J gene: TRBJ2-7
D gene: TRBD1
V gene: TRBV9
clone size: .
CDR3 protein: CASSRGQGPIDEQYF
CDR3 DNA: TGTGCCAGCTCAAGGGGACAGGGGCCGATCGACGAGCAGTACTTC

J gene: TRBJ1-2
D gene: TRBD1
V gene: TRBV30
clone size: few
CDR3 protein: CAWKIRDRGGYTF
CDR3 DNA: TGTGCCTGGAAGATTCGGGACAGGGGAGGCTACACCTTC

J gene: TRBJ2-1
D gene: .
V gene: TRBV7-9
clone size: .
CDR3 protein: CASSLGTARNEQFF
CDR3 DNA: TGTGCCAGCAGCTTAGGAACCGCGAGGAATGAGCAGTTCTTC

J gene: TRBJ2-2
D gene: .
V gene: TRBV7-8
clone size: .
CDR3 protein: CASSSIDRMSGELFF
CDR3 DNA: TGTGCCAGCAGCTCGATCGACAGAATGTCCGGGGAGCTGTTTTTT

J gene: TRBJ2-7
D gene: TRBD1
V gene: TRBV6-1
clone size: .
CDR3 protein: CASKRQGSQFYEQYF
CDR3 DNA: TGTGCCAGCAAACGACAGGGATCACAGTTCTACGAGCAGTACTTC

J gene: TRBJ1-6
D gene: TRBD1
V gene: TRBV30
clone size: .
CDR3 protein: CAWSDHRGNGSPLHF
CDR3 DNA: TGTGCCTGGAGCGACCACAGGGGTAATGGTTCACCCCTCCACTTT

J gene: TRBJ2-1
D gene: .
V gene: TRBV2
clone size: .
CDR3 protein: CASSRRDTRGSYNEQFF
CDR3 DNA: TGTGCCAGCAGTAGACGGGACACCCGGGGCTCCTACAATGAGCAGTTCTTC

J gene: TRBJ2-2
D gene: TRBD2
V gene: TRBV5-4
clone size: .
CDR3 protein: CASSLLAGGANTGELFF
CDR3 DNA: TGTGCCAGCAGCTTGTTAGCGGGGGGCGCGAACACCGGGGAGCTGTTTTTT

J gene: TRBJ1-2
D gene: .
V gene: TRBV7-6
clone size: few
CDR3 protein: CASRPLGGADGYTF
CDR3 DNA: TGTGCCAGCCGCCCTCTGGGGGGCGCGGATGGCTACACCTTC

J gene: TRBJ2-6
D gene: TRBD1
V gene: TRBV10-3
clone size: few
CDR3 protein: CAIAWTGGSGANVLTF
CDR3 DNA: TGTGCCATCGCCTGGACAGGGGGCTCAGGGGCCAACGTCCTGACTTTC

J gene: TRBJ2-3
D gene: .
V gene: TRBV11-3
clone size: .
CDR3 protein: CASSVHNRALTDTQYF
CDR3 DNA: TGTGCCAGCAGCGTTCATAACAGGGCCCTCACAGATACGCAGTATTTT

J gene: TRBJ1-5
D gene: .
V gene: TRBV15
clone size: medium-sized
CDR3 protein: CATSSLAESYSNQPQHF
CDR3 DNA: TGTGCCACCAGCAGTCTTGCAGAATCTTATAGCAATCAGCCCCAGCATTTT

J gene: TRBJ2-1
D gene: .
V gene: TRBV12-3/TRBV12-4
clone size: .
CDR3 protein: CASRGSAVYNEQFF
CDR3 DNA: TGTGCCAGCAGGGGGAGTGCGGTTTACAATGAGCAGTTCTTC

J gene: TRBJ2-5
D gene: TRBD2
V gene: TRBV6-1
clone size: .
CDR3 protein: CASSVLASGVQETQYF
CDR3 DNA: TGTGCCAGCAGTGTCCTGGCTAGCGGGGTCCAAGAGACCCAGTACTTC

J gene: TRBJ2-7
D gene: .
V gene: TRBV25-1
clone size: .
CDR3 protein: CASRVGVYEQYF
CDR3 DNA: TGTGCCAGCAGGGTGGGGGTTTACGAGCAGTACTTC

J gene: TRBJ1-1
D gene: .
V gene: TRBV5-1
clone size: few
CDR3 protein: CASSLLDSTNTEAFF
CDR3 DNA: TGCGCCAGCAGCCTATTGGACAGTACGAACACTGAAGCTTTCTTT

J gene: TRBJ1-2
D gene: .
V gene: TRBV29-1
clone size: .
CDR3 protein: CSVRGGYGYGYTF
CDR3 DNA: TGCAGCGTCCGGGGGGGATATGGCTATGGCTACACCTTC

J gene: TRBJ2-1
D gene: .
V gene: TRBV7-2
clone size: few
CDR3 protein: CASSLAGGGSYNEQFF
CDR3 DNA: TGTGCCAGCAGCTTAGCGGGGGGCGGCTCCTACAATGAGCAGTTCTTC

J gene: TRBJ1-5
D gene: TRBD1
V gene: TRBV7-8
clone size: few
CDR3 protein: CASSSKQGGLDNQPQHF
CDR3 DNA: TGTGCCAGCAGCTCCAAACAGGGGGGGTTGGACAATCAGCCCCAGCATTTT

J gene: TRBJ2-1
D gene: .
V gene: TRBV11-2
clone size: .
CDR3 protein: CASRVTGGISYNEQFF
CDR3 DNA: TGTGCCAGCAGGGTAACCGGGGGAATCTCCTACAATGAGCAGTTCTTC

J gene: TRBJ1-5
D gene: .
V gene: TRBV5-8
clone size: few
CDR3 protein: CASSPDPRGRYSNQPQHF
CDR3 DNA: TGTGCCAGCAGCCCCGACCCCCGGGGGAGATATAGCAATCAGCCCCAGCATTTT